This T cell receptor beta chain came from a study of blood T cell repertoires in COVID-19. Study background: PBMCs, B-cell-depleted T cells, or T cells were the source of the cDNA or gDNA that made up the material.

Authors' data handling: The assay estimated nucleated cells by amplifying reference gene primers. Produced via immunoSEQ multiplex PCR; TCRdb's table is partial and in-frame only. That table gives V, J and clone size, and the DNA gave D and trimming. Here the sample spans about 260,000 clones, roughly 88% being singletons. Trimming pared 6 bases from V and 8 bases from J, leaving 14 bases between. CDR3 length equals 13 residues. The TCR was taken from an older woman with COVID-19, enrolled during active disease. The rearrangement links TRBV12-3 or TRBV12-4 to TRBJ1-3, with TRBD1 as a possible D gene (5 bases). Sequencing was performed on peripheral blood. This CDR3 reads CASRLRVLDTIYF. The CDR3, as DNA: TGTGCCAGCAGGCTCAGGGTTTTGGACACCATATATTTT.